Only a few counts were recorded for the clone carrying this TCR beta chain. The data were taken from a study of blood T cell repertoires in COVID-19. Study-wide context: Sample material is recorded as cDNA or gDNA derived from T cells, B-cell-depleted T cells, or PBMCs.

Enrollment of patients from Seattle took place during active infection, with longitudinal follow-up. Germline V CDR1 and CDR2: SGHRS, YFSETQ. This CDR3 comprises 14 residues. The V end was cut by 4 bases, the J end by 4 bases, with 12 bases between. In the authors' methods: Reference gene primer amplification gave estimated nucleated cell counts. Measured with immunoSEQ multiplex PCR; TCRdb has only the in-frame clones, and not every one. V and J calls and clone size are as listed in that table; D and trimming were resolved from the DNA. This sample carries approximately 210,000 clones, 84% of them seen once, and the ten largest clones take about 10%.

This TCR was recovered from a woman older than 75 with COVID-19, enrolled during active disease. The specimen was peripheral blood. The chain links TRBV5-1 to TRBJ1-5; maybe TRBD1 (5 bases). CDR3 DNA: TGCGCCAGCAGCCCGGGGGGACCTAATCAGCCCCAGCATTTT. This gives the protein CASSPGGPNQPQHF.